The entry below describes one T cell receptor (beta chain). No antigen is known for it. The data were obtained in a study of cytomegalovirus exposure and HLA in healthy donors. There are 13 residues in the CDR3. Trimming at V came to 5 bases and at J to 6 bases, leaving 7 bases not matched to a gene. The germline gives CDR1 MNHEY, CDR2 SVGAGI. Regarding the study as a whole: When presence/absence was analysed, sequencing depth was taken to be roughly uniform across donors. There were around 160 TCR beta chains listed as cytomegalovirus-associated. Owing to their indistinguishability, certain V segments, notably TRBV6-2 and TRBV6-3, were excluded.

Donors consisted of healthy bone marrow donors. The PCR used 60 Vbeta and 13 Jbeta primers. The protocol was immunoSEQ multiplex PCR, while the TCRdb copy is restricted to in-frame clones and leaves out a portion. The sample includes 130,000 or so clones. The clonotype was recovered from a man between 18 and 35 years old in good health and CMV-seronegative. Input material: PBMCs. This sequence joins TRBV6-5 and TRBJ2-7, with 7 bases identical to TRBD1. In DNA form, the CDR3 reads TGTGCCAGCAGTACGACAGGGTTCCGCGAGCAGTACTTC. Amino acid sequence: CASSTTGFREQYF.